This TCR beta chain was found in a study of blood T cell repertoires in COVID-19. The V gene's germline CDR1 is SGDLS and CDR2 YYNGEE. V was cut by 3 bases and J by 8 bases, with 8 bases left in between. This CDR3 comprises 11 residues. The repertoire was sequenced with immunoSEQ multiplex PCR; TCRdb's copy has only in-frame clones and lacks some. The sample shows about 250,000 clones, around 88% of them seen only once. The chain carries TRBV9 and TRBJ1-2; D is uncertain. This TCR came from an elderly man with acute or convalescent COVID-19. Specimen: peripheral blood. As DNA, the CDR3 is TGTGCCAGCAGCGCCGGGTGGGGCTACACCTTC. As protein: CASSAGWGYTF.